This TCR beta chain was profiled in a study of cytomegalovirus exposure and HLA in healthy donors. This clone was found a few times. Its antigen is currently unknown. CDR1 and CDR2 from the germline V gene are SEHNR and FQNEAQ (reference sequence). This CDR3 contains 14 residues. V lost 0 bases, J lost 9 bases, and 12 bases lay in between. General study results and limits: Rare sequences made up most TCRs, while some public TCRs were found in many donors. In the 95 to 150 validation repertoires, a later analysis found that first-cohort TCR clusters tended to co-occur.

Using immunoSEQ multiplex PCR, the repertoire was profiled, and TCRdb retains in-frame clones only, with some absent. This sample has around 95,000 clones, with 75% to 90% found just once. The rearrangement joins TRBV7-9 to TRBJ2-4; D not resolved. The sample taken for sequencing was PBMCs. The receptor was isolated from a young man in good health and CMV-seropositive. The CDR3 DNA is TGTGCCAGCAGCTTAGCTATCGGGTTTTCCATTCAGTACTTC. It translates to CASSLAIGFSIQYF.